This T cell receptor beta chain came from a study of vaccination and CD4 T cells after COVID-19. This CDR3 is built from 15 residues. V was trimmed by 4 bases and J by 2 bases, leaving 14 bases between them. In germline, CDR1 is MGHRA, CDR2 YSYEKL. Researchers used the Oncomine TCR Beta short-read assay to sequence DNA from cultured CD4+ T cells. TCRdb reprocessed the PCR reads via MiXCR and lists one record per CDR3 protein. The repertoire holds tens of thousands of distinct CDR3 sequences, about 52% seen once, with roughly 4.8% in the top ten. Treatment denoted: approximately nine-day PBMC culture with coronavirus spike peptide pools or control peptides (ViraFEST assay). To note about this clonotype: Its antigen is still unknown.

Sequencing was carried out using CD4+ T cells from blood, cultured in vitro. The receptor's source is a human donor who had recovered from COVID-19. The chain employs TRBV4-1 and TRBJ2-5; D not certain. CDR3 sequence: CASSPLPRPQETQYF. The CDR3 DNA is TGCGCCAGCAGCCCCCTTCCGAGACCACAAGAGACCCAGTACTTC.